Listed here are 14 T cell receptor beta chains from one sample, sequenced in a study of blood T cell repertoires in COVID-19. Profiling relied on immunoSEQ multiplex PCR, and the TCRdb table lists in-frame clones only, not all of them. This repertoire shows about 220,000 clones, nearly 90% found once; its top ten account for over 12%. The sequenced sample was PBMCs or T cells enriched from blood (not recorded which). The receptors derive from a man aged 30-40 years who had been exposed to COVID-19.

The CDR3 protein is CASSQDEVLYEQYF. In nucleotides, the CDR3 is TGCGCCAGCAGCCAAGACGAGGTTCTCTACGAGCAGTACTTC. V gene TRBV4-1 combines with J gene TRBJ2-7, with unresolved D. Trimming stripped 0 bases from V and 3 bases from J, with 9 bases between. Looked up from germline, CDR1 is MGHRA and CDR2 is YSYEKL. The length of the CDR3 is 14 residues.

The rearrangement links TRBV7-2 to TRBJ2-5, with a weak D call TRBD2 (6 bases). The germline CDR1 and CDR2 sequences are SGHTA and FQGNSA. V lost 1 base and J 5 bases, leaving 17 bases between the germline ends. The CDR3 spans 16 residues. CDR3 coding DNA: TGTGCCAGCAGCTTAGTTGGCGGGGCTGCAGGGGAGACCCAGTACTTC. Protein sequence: CASSLVGGAAGETQYF.

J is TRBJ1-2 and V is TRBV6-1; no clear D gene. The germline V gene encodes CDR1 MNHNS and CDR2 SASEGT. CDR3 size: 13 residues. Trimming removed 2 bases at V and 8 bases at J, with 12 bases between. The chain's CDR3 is CASSERPTGGYTF. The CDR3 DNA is TGTGCCAGCAGTGAAAGGCCAACGGGGGGCTACACCTTC.

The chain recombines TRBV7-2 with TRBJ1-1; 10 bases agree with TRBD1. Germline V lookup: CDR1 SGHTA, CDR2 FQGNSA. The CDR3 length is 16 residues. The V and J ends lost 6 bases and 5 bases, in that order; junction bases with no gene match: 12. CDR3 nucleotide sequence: TGTGCCAGCAGGCTCGACAGGGGGCGCATTTTGACTGAAGCTTTCTTT. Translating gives CASRLDRGRILTEAFF.

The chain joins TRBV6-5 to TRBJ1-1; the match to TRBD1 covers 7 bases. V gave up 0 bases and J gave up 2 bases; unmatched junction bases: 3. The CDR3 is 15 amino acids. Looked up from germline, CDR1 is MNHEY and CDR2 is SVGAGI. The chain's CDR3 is CASSYSQGGNTEAFF. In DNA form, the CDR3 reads TGTGCCAGCAGTTACTCTCAAGGGGGCAACACTGAAGCTTTCTTT.

CDR3 in amino acids: CASSQESVYFSGANVLTF. The DNA of the CDR3 is TGCGCCAGCAGCCAAGAAAGCGTGTACTTCTCTGGGGCCAACGTCCTGACTTTC. The chain links TRBV4-3 to TRBJ2-6, with D hard to call. Trimming took off 0 bases at V and 0 bases at J, with 12 bases between the two ends. The CDR3 contains 18 residues. Germline V gives CDR1 LGHNA, CDR2 YSLEER.

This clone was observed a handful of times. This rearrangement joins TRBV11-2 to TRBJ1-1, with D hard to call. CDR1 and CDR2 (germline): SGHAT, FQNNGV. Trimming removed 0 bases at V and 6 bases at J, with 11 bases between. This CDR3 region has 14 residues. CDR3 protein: CASSLDRTVPEAFF. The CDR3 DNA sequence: TGTGCCAGCAGCTTAGATCGAACAGTCCCTGAAGCTTTCTTT.

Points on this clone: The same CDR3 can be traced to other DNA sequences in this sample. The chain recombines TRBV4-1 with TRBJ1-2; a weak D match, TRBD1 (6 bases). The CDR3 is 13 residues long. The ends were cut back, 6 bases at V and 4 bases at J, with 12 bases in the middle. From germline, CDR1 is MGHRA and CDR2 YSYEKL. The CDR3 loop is CASRPTGFYGYTF. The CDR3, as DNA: TGCGCCAGCAGACCTACAGGGTTCTATGGCTACACCTTC.

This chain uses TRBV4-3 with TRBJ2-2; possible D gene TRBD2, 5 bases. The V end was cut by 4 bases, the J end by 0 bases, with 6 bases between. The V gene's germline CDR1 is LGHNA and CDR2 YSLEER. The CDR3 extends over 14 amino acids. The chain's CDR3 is CASSRGTNTGELFF. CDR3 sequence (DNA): TGCGCCAGCAGCCGAGGGACGAACACCGGGGAGCTGTTTTTT.

The CDR3 DNA sequence: TGTGCCAGCCTGACACCGACGAGTGGCTACACCTTC. Its translation is CASLTPTSGYTF. The V and J genes are TRBV12-3 or TRBV12-4 and TRBJ1-2; no clear D. The CDR3 is 12 residues long. The V and J ends lost 8 bases and 7 bases respectively, with 14 bases between them.

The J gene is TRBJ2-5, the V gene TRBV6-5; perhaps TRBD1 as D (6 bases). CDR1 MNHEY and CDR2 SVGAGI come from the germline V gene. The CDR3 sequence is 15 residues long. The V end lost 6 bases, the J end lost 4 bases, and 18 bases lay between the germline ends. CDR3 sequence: CASRPGVGARETQYF. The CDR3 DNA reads TGTGCCAGCAGGCCAGGGGTCGGGGCTCGAGAGACCCAGTACTTC.

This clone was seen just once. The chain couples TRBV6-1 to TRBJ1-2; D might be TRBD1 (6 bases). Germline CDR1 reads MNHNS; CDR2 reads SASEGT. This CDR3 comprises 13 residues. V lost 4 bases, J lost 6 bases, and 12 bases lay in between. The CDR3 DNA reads TGTGCCAGCAGTGCCCGATACAGGGATGGCTACACCTTC. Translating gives CASSARYRDGYTF.

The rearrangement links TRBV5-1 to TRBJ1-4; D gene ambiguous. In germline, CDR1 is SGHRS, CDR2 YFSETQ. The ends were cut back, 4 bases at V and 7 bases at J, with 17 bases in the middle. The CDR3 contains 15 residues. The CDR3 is CASSLNRESGEKLFF. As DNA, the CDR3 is TGCGCCAGCAGCCTAAACCGGGAATCGGGTGAAAAACTGTTTTTT.

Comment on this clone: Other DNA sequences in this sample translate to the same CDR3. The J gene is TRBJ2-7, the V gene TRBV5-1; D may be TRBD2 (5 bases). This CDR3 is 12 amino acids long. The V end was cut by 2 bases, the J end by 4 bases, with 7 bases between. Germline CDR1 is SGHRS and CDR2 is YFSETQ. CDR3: CASSLRGYEQYF. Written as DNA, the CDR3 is TGCGCCAGCAGCTTACGGGGTTACGAGCAGTACTTC. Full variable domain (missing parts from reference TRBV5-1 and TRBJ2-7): KAGVTQTPRYLIKTRGQQVTLSCSPISGHRSVSWYQQTPGQGLQFLFEYFSETQRNKGNFPGRFSGRQFSNSRSEMNVSTLELGDSALYLCASSLRGYEQYFGPGTRLTVT.